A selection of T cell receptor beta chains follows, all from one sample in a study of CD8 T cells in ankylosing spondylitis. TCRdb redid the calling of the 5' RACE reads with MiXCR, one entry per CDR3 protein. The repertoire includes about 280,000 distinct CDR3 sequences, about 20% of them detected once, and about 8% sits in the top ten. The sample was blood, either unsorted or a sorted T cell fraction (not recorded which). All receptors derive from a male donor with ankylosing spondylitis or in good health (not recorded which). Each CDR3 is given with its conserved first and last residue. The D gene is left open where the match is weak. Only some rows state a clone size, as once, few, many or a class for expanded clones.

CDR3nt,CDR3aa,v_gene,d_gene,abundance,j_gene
TGTGCCAGCAGCCGCCAGGGAGTGGATCAGCCCCAGCATTTT,CASSRQGVDQPQHF,TRBV4-2,.,many,TRBJ1-5
TGTGCCAGCGGCGGGGGACAGGGAATAAAGTATGGCTACACCTTC,CASGGGQGIKYGYTF,TRBV9,TRBD1,.,TRBJ1-2
TGTGCCAGCACCTCTTATGGCAGCTACAATGAGCAGTTCTTC,CASTSYGSYNEQFF,TRBV7-2,.,.,TRBJ2-1
TGCGCCAGCAGCTCCGGGACGTTTCGCACAGATACGCAGTATTTT,CASSSGTFRTDTQYF,TRBV5-1,.,.,TRBJ2-3
TGTGCCAGCAGCTTAGCGGTTGGCAGGGGAATCGAGACCCAGTACTTC,CASSLAVGRGIETQYF,TRBV7-8,.,.,TRBJ2-5
TGTGCCAGCAGCAACGAAGAGGGGTCTGGGTCAGATACGCAGTATTTT,CASSNEEGSGSDTQYF,TRBV9,.,few,TRBJ2-3
TGCGCCAGCAGCCTGGACGGAGGCGGGAATGGCTACACCTTC,CASSLDGGGNGYTF,TRBV5-1,.,few,TRBJ1-2
TGCAGTGCCTGGAGACAGGGAAGTAATCAGCCCCAGCATTTT,CSAWRQGSNQPQHF,TRBV20-1,TRBD1,.,TRBJ1-5
TGCAGCGTTGAAGGGGGCCGAGAGACCCAGTACTTC,CSVEGGRETQYF,TRBV29-1,.,.,TRBJ2-5
TGCGCCAGCAGCTTGGGTCCAGGGAAAGAGACCCAGTACTTC,CASSLGPGKETQYF,TRBV5-1,.,few,TRBJ2-5
TGTGCCATCAGTGAGTCGGGACTAGCGGGAGGAGATGAGCAGTTCTTC,CAISESGLAGGDEQFF,TRBV10-3,TRBD2,many,TRBJ2-1
TGCAGCGTTACGGCATTGGGGGGGAACACTGAAGCTTTCTTT,CSVTALGGNTEAFF,TRBV29-1,.,.,TRBJ1-1
TGCGCCAGTGATACGGGACAGGGGGCTTGGAATGAGCAGTTCTTC,CASDTGQGAWNEQFF,TRBV5-1,TRBD1,.,TRBJ2-1
TGTGCCAGCAGCCCCCCAACAGGGAATCAGCCCCAGCATTTT,CASSPPTGNQPQHF,TRBV7-7,.,few,TRBJ1-5
TGCAGTGCTCCGGGACAGGGGGCTCTTAATGAAAAACTGTTTTTT,CSAPGQGALNEKLFF,TRBV20-1,TRBD1,few,TRBJ1-4
TGTGCCAGCAGTTACCCCTATAGCAATCAGCCCCAGCATTTT,CASSYPYSNQPQHF,TRBV27,.,few,TRBJ1-5
TGTGCCACCCGACAGAGCCCCTCTGGGCCCCAGCATTTT,CATRQSPSGPQHF,TRBV3-1,.,.,TRBJ1-5
TGTGCCAGCAACTTGAACTTAGGAAACACCATATATTTT,CASNLNLGNTIYF,TRBV12-3/TRBV12-4,.,.,TRBJ1-3
TGTGCCAGCAGTGAACCGGGACAGGGTCGTCAGCCCCAGCATTTT,CASSEPGQGRQPQHF,TRBV6-1,TRBD1,few,TRBJ1-5
TGTGCCAGCAGCTCTACCTCTAGCACAGATACGCAGTATTTT,CASSSTSSTDTQYF,TRBV28,.,many,TRBJ2-3
TGTGCCAGCAGTCGATCCCTCCCCCGGGACACGGCCCTTTCAATGAAGCAGTTCTTC,CASSRSLPRDTALSMKQFF,TRBV6-1,.,.,TRBJ2-1
TGTGCCAGCAGTCCCATAAGACAGGGGGGGGGCACAGATACGCAGTATTTT,CASSPIRQGGGTDTQYF,TRBV28,TRBD1,few,TRBJ2-3
TGCAGTGCTTACCCCGTCTCCCTCGCGGGGCCCAACTATGGCTACACCTTC,CSAYPVSLAGPNYGYTF,TRBV20-1,.,.,TRBJ1-2
TGTGCCAGCAGCTTGCGGCCTGAGAGCAATCAGCCCCAGCATTTT,CASSLRPESNQPQHF,TRBV5-5,.,.,TRBJ1-5
TGTGCCAGCAGCTTAACCGGGACAGCCTCGGTGAACACTGAAGCTTTCTTT,CASSLTGTASVNTEAFF,TRBV11-2,TRBD1,.,TRBJ1-1
TGTGCCAGCAGCTCTCGGACAGGGGGGTACAAAAACATTCAGTACTTC,CASSSRTGGYKNIQYF,TRBV7-8,TRBD1,few,TRBJ2-4
TGTGCCATCAGTGCGAGCGGGAGGGCCTATGAGCAGTTCTTC,CAISASGRAYEQFF,TRBV10-3,TRBD2,few,TRBJ2-1
TGCGCCAGCAGTGAGTCTAGGGCCCGATTTGTCACAGATACGCAGTATTTT,CASSESRARFVTDTQYF,TRBV10-2,.,.,TRBJ2-3
TGTGCCAGCAGCCTCCACAGGGGAACTGAAGCTTTCTTT,CASSLHRGTEAFF,TRBV14,TRBD1,.,TRBJ1-1
TGTGCCAGCAGCCTCACAGGGACGGTTGACACCGGGGAGCTGTTTTTT,CASSLTGTVDTGELFF,TRBV12-3/TRBV12-4,.,.,TRBJ2-2
TGCGCCAGCAGCTGGGGACAGACCACCGGGGAGCTGTTTTTT,CASSWGQTTGELFF,TRBV5-1,TRBD1,few,TRBJ2-2